One and the same sample provided the 5 T cell receptor beta chains below, sequenced in a study of cytomegalovirus exposure and HLA in healthy donors (dated by TCRdb to 2016 to 2017). Library generation was performed with the immunoSEQ multiplex PCR assay. A mixture of 60 forward primers for TCR Vbeta segments and 13 reverse primers for TCR Jbeta segments was used in the multiplex PCR. The table comes from immuneACCESS by way of TCRdb, which keeps in-frame sequences with V and J called. Part of the clones is missing from these tables; in studies checked, under half for an unresolved V gene and the rest for unknown reasons. This sample is represented by some 100,000 clones; around 74% of them were singletons. The ten biggest clones cover 2.5% to 3.5% of the sample. Sequencing was done on a sample of PBMCs. The receptor source for this set is a female donor in good health and CMV-seropositive.

The chain recombines TRBV7-9 with TRBJ2-7; 7 positions match TRBD1. Germline V gene data show CDR1 as SEHNR and CDR2 as FQNEAQ (reference sequence). V lost 5 bases, J lost 0 bases, and 4 bases stayed unmatched. The CDR3 loop spans 14 amino acids. CDR3 coding DNA: TGTGCCAGCAGCCCGCGGACAGGCTCCTACGAGCAGTACTTC. Protein sequence: CASSPRTGSYEQYF.

The chain joins TRBV4-1 to TRBJ2-1; 9 bases match TRBD2. The ends lost 5 bases at V and 2 bases at J; junction bases unmatched: 7. Germline loops: CDR1 MGHRA, CDR2 YSYEKL. The CDR3 length is 16 residues. The CDR3, as DNA: TGCGCCAGCAGCGGGCGGGCGGGGGGGCCCTACAATGAGCAGTTCTTC. This sequence encodes CASSGRAGGPYNEQFF.

This clone was observed once. The V and J genes are TRBV28 and TRBJ2-7; 9 bases map to TRBD1. Trimming cost V 4 bases and J 2 bases; bases outside gene matches: 9. Germline V CDR1 and CDR2: MDHEN, SYDVKM. This CDR3 region has 16 residues. In DNA, the CDR3 is TGTGCCAGCAGTTCAACTGGGACAGGGAGTCCCTACGAGCAGTACTTC. Protein sequence: CASSSTGTGSPYEQYF.

This chain joins TRBV6-5 and TRBJ1-4, with unresolved D. Germline V gene data show CDR1 as MNHEY and CDR2 as SVGAGI. The CDR3 is 15 residues long. Trimming took 6 bases from V and 3 from J, leaving 14 bases between them. The CDR3 bases are TGTGCCAGCAGCCTAGGAGGTCTGCCTAATGAAAAACTGTTTTTT. It codes for CASSLGGLPNEKLFF.

The count of this clone is one. The chain recombines TRBV30 with TRBJ2-3, with 7 positions matching TRBD2. V lost 7 bases, J lost 6 bases, and 10 bases stayed unmatched. The CDR3 is 13 amino acids. In germline, CDR1 is GTSNPN, CDR2 SVGIG (reference sequence). CDR3: CASSGGRRDTQYF. The DNA of the CDR3 is TGTGCCTCTAGTGGCGGGAGAAGGGATACGCAGTATTTT.